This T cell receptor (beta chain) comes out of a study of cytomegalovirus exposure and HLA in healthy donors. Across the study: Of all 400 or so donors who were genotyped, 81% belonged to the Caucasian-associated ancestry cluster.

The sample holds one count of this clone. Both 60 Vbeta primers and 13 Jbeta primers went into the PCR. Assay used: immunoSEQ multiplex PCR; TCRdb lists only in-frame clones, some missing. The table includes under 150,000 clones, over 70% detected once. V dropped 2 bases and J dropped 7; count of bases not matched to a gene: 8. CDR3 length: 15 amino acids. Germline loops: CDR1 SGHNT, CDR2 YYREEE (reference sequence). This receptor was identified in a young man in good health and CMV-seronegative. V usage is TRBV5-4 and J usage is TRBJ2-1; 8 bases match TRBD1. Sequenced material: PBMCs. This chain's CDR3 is CASSFPRTGRNEQFF. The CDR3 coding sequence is TGTGCCAGCAGCTTCCCCAGGACAGGGAGGAATGAGCAGTTCTTC.